This T cell receptor beta chain was sequenced during a study of vaccination effects on CD4 cells after COVID-19 (dated 2022 in TCRdb). A note on the overall study: Each participant received two doses of an mRNA SARS-CoV-2 vaccine, either BNT162b2 or mRNA-1273. Pre-vaccine samples were collected from a couple of convalescent patients 16 days and one week before the first dose, corresponding to 142 and 148 days after COVID-19 diagnosis. In both COVID-19 convalescent patients and infection-naive vaccine recipients, the study compared SARS-CoV-2 spike-specific CD4+ TCR repertoires from before mRNA vaccination with those from after it. A total of more than 8 COVID-19 convalescent patients and several SARS-CoV-2-naive healthy vaccine recipients were included in the full study. Cultures from other donors in the study were sequenced with the Oncomine TCR Beta short-read assay on an Illumina iSeq 100. Here is what the overall study found, with its caveats: Among convalescent patients, the spike-reactive repertoire after vaccination was made up mainly of new vaccine-induced clones that were largely distinct from the clones induced by infection. The study was limited by a small number of convalescent patients and lacked early post-infection timepoints. Both infection-induced and vaccine-induced clones contracted markedly at late post-vaccination timepoints, which is consistent with waning T cell responses.

To identify antigen-specific CD4+ T cell clonotypes by their expansion, the ViraFEST assay first stimulated PBMC with viral peptide pools and then applied TCR sequencing. After about 10 days of culture, CD4+ T cells were isolated with the EasySep CD4+ T cell isolation kit. PCR-confirmed SARS-CoV-2 infection had occurred in convalescent patients between March and December 2020, before the Alpha, Beta and Delta variants emerged in the United States. Some 2 million PBMC per well were cultured in IMDM with about 4.8% human AB serum, 10 IU/ml IL-2 and gentamicin, plus 10 ug/ml peptides. Half of the culture medium was replaced with fresh IL-2-containing medium on days 3 and 7. Each peptide stimulation condition was cultured in triplicate wells unless otherwise noted. PBMC were separated from whole blood using Ficoll-Paque Plus gradient centrifugation and were then either cryopreserved at -140C or used fresh. Genomic DNA was extracted from cultured CD4+ T cells with the QIAamp micro DNA kit.

Libraries were constructed by the immunoSEQ multiplex PCR assay. DNA from the cultured, isolated CD4+ T cells was subjected to TCR beta CDR3 sequencing. Under the source paper's analysis protocol: Non-productive TCR sequences were removed, reads were trimmed to the CDR3 region, and CDR3s of at least 7 amino acids were retained. The MANAFEST web app was used to pick out antigen-specific clonotypes by comparing their expansion in peptide wells with that in reference cultures. To be called positive, a clone needed expansion at FDR<0.05 compared with the reference and with all other wells, an odds ratio greater than 5, and a frequency greater than 0.1% in two replicate wells. A clonotype was defined as cross-reactive if the clonotype was significantly expanded both in SARS-CoV-2 spike wells and in at least one common cold coronavirus spike condition. CDR3 similarity was assessed by Levenshtein distance using the stringdist R package, and unrooted trees were constructed with ape in R 3.6.1. The table comes from immuneACCESS by way of TCRdb, which keeps in-frame sequences with V and J called. Part of the clones is missing from these tables; in studies checked, under half for an unresolved V gene and the rest for unknown reasons. The V and J calls and the clone size are those of that table, but D and trimming were determined from the DNA. This sample gives 20,000 to 25,000 clones in total; less than 85% of them show up just once. The leading ten clones occupy about 38% of the sample.

From V the trimming removes 5 bases and from J it removes 4 bases, while the gene matches leave 5 bases of the junction unaccounted for. The germline V gene provides CDR1 SGHDT and CDR2 YYEEEE. The CDR3 spans 13 residues, from the cysteine through the phenylalanine. Only CDR3 DNA remains: 39 bases, in frame from the first base. With regard to this clone: Its specific antigen is unknown. Qualities for individual bases were not recorded, and no much larger clone is one base off.

This sequence originates from a human donor who had a prior SARS-CoV-2 infection. The specimen comprised CD4+ T cells from PBMCs cultured with a peptide pool, sampled before COVID-19 vaccination. In this chain, TRBV5-6 is recombined with TRBJ2-5, with 7 central nucleotides matching TRBD1. CDR3 protein: CASSKNRGETQYF. The bases are TGTGCCAGCAGTAAAAACAGGGGAGAGACCCAGTACTTC.